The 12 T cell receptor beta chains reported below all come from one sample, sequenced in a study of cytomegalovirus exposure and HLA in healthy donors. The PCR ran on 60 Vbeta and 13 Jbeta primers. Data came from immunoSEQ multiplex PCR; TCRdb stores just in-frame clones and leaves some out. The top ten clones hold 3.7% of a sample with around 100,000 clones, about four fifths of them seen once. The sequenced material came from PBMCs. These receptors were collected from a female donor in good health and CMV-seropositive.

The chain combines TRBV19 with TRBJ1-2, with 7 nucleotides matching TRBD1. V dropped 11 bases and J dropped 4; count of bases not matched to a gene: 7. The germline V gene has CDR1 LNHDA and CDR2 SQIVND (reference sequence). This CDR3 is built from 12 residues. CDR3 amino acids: CASRGTAYGYTF. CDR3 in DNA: TGTGCCTCAAGGGGGACAGCCTATGGCTACACCTTC.

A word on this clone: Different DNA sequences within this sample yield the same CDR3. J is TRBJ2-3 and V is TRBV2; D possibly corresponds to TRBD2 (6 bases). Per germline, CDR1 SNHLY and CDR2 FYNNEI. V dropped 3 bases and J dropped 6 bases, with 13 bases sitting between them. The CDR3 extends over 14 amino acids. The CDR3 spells CASSEGQGGDTQYF. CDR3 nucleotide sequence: TGTGCCAGCAGTGAGGGGCAGGGAGGCGATACGCAGTATTTT.

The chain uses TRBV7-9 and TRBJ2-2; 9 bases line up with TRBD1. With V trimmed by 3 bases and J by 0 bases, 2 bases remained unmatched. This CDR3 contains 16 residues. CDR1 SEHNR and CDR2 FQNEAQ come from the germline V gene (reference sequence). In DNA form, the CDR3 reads TGTGCCAGCAGCTTCCGACAGGGGGCGAACACCGGGGAGCTGTTTTTT. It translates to CASSFRQGANTGELFF.

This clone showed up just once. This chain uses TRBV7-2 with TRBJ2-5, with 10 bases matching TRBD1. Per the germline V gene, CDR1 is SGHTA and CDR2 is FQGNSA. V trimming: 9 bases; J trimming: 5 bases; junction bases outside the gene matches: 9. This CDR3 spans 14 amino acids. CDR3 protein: CASNSGTGDETQYF. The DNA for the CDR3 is TGTGCCAGTAATTCCGGGACAGGGGACGAGACCCAGTACTTC.

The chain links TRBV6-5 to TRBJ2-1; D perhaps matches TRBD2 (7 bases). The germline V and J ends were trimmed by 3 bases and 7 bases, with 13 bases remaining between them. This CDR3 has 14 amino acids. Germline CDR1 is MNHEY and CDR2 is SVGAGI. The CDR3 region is CASSYAGAINEQFF. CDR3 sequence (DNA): TGTGCCAGCAGTTATGCGGGGGCGATTAATGAGCAGTTCTTC.

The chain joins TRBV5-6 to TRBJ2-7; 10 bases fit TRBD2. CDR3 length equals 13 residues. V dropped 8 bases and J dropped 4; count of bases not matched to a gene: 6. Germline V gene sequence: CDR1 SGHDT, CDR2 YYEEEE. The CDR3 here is CARDGLAVYEQYF. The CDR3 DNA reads TGTGCCAGGGACGGACTAGCGGTATACGAGCAGTACTTC.

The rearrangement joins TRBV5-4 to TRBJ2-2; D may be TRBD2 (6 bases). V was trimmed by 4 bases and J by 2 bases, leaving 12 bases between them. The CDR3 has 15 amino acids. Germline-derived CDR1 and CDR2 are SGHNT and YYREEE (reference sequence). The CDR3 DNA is TGTGCCAGCAGCCGTACTAGCCCTAACACCGGGGAGCTGTTTTTT. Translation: CASSRTSPNTGELFF.

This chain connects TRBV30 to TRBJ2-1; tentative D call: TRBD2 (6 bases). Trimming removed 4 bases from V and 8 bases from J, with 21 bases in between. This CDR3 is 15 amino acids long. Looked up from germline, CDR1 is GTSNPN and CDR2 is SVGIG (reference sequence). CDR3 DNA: TGTGCCTGGAAGACCCCTGGGTGGGGAGGTGATGAGCAGTTCTTC. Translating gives CAWKTPGWGGDEQFF.

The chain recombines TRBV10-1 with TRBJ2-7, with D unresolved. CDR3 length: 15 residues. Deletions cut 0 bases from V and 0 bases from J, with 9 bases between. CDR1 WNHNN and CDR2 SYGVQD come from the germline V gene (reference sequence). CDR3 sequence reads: CASSESRLSSYEQYF. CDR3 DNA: TGCGCCAGCAGTGAGTCCAGGTTGAGCTCCTACGAGCAGTACTTC.

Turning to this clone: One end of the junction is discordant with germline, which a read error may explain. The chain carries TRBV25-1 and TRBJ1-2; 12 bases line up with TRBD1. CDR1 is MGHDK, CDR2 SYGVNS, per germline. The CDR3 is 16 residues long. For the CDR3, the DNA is TGTGCCCGCAGAGGGGACAGGGGGCGCGATAACTATGGCTACACCTTC. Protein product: CARRGDRGRDNYGYTF.

CDR3 in amino acids: CASMEGGTTDTQYF. The CDR3, as DNA: TGTGCCAGCATGGAGGGAGGGACCACAGATACGCAGTATTTT. This chain joins TRBV5-4 and TRBJ2-3; TRBD2 agrees at 7 bases. The germline gives CDR1 SGHNT, CDR2 YYREEE (reference sequence). The CDR3 runs to 14 residues. V was clipped by 6 bases and J by 2 bases; unmatched bases: 6.

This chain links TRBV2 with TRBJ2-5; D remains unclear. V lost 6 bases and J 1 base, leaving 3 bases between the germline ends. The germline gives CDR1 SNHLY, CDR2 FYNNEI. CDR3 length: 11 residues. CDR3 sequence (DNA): TGTGCCAGCAGCTTCCAAGAGACCCAGTACTTC. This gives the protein CASSFQETQYF. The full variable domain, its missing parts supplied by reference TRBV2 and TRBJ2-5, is EPEVTQTPSHQVTQMGQEVILRCVPISNHLYFYWYRQILGQKVEFLVSFYNNEISEKSEIFDDQFSVERPDGSNFTLKIRSTKLEDSAMYFCASSFQETQYFGPGTRLLVL.